The 17 T cell receptor beta chains in this list originate from one sample, sequenced in a study of T cell responses to AZD1222 COVID-19 vaccine. TCRdb's table, derived via immunoSEQ multiplex PCR, lists solely in-frame clones and lacks some. The sample consists of about 150,000 clones, approximately 85% of them appearing once. Sequencing used peripheral blood, obtained 28 days after the second dose of the MenACWY control vaccine. The receptors were gathered from an adult who received the MenACWY meningococcal vaccine as a control.

The J gene is TRBJ1-5, the V gene TRBV5-6; D is unclear. The CDR3 is 15 residues long. Trimming stripped 2 bases from V and 1 base from J, with 10 bases between. Germline V lookup: CDR1 SGHDT, CDR2 YYEEEE. CDR3: CASSFWQPSNQPQHF. The CDR3 DNA reads as TGTGCCAGCAGCTTTTGGCAACCGAGCAATCAGCCCCAGCATTTT.

The chain uses TRBV11-2 and TRBJ2-3; TRBD2 matches at 8 bases. This CDR3 is built from 16 residues. The germline V gene has CDR1 SGHAT and CDR2 FQNNGV. Unmatched junction bases numbered 6, after V lost 2 bases and J lost 2 bases. CDR3: CASSLLAGGDTDTQYF. The CDR3 DNA follows: TGTGCCAGCAGCTTACTCGCGGGGGGTGACACAGATACGCAGTATTTT.

This clone came up once. The rearrangement links TRBV6-5 to TRBJ2-2; D unclear. Germline CDR1 MNHEY, CDR2 SVGAGI. V was cut by 5 bases and J by 2 bases, with 6 bases left in between. The CDR3 runs to 13 residues. CDR3 region: CASSNSNTGELFF. The CDR3 coding sequence is TGTGCCAGCAGTAATTCCAACACCGGGGAGCTGTTTTTT.

The chain links TRBV5-4 to TRBJ1-6; 8 bases map to TRBD1. The CDR3 sequence is 17 residues long. Per germline, CDR1 SGHNT and CDR2 YYREEE (reference sequence). V was clipped by 3 bases and J by 3 bases; unmatched bases: 8. The CDR3 coding sequence is TGTGCCAGCAGCTGGGGGTCAGGGGGCAACTATAATTCACCCCTCCACTTT. Translation: CASSWGSGGNYNSPLHF.

The chain is built from TRBV28 and TRBJ2-1; 7 nucleotides line up with TRBD2. The CDR3 runs 16 residues. Germline V gives CDR1 MDHEN, CDR2 SYDVKM. The V segment lost 5 bases and the J segment 0 bases; nucleotides outside the gene matches: 7. CDR3 sequence (DNA): TGTGCCAGCAGTATCCCAAAGCGGGGCTCCTACAATGAGCAGTTCTTC. Its translation: CASSIPKRGSYNEQFF.

The chain combines TRBV2 with TRBJ2-1, with TRBD2 matching 15 bases. Per germline, CDR1 SNHLY and CDR2 FYNNEI. Germline trimming cut 6 bases from V and 7 bases from J; bases unmatched to any gene: 1. The CDR3 spans 14 residues. The CDR3 is CASRGLAGGNEQFF. The CDR3, as DNA: TGTGCCAGCAGAGGACTAGCGGGGGGGAATGAGCAGTTCTTC.

The chain combines TRBV5-4 with TRBJ2-5; 8 positions match TRBD1. The V and J ends lost 2 bases and 4 bases, in that order; junction bases with no gene match: 4. Germline V gene data show CDR1 as SGHNT and CDR2 as YYREEE (reference sequence). The CDR3 runs 14 residues. This CDR3 is CASSFGQGGETQYF. The CDR3 nucleotides are TGTGCCAGCAGCTTCGGACAGGGAGGAGAGACCCAGTACTTC.

This rearrangement joins TRBV29-1 to TRBJ2-3; tentative D call: TRBD1 (6 bases). This CDR3 has 13 amino acids. Trimming shortened V by 3 bases and J by 1 base, and 8 bases separated the two germline ends. The germline gives CDR1 SQVTM, CDR2 ANQGSEA. CDR3 region: CSVESGGTDTQYF. The CDR3 nucleotides read TGCAGCGTTGAGTCAGGGGGCACAGATACGCAGTATTTT.

V and J are TRBV7-3 and TRBJ2-7; TRBD1 might be the D (6 bases). V was pared by 5 bases and J by 7 bases, with 15 bases between. The germline gives CDR1 SGHTA, CDR2 FQGTGA. This CDR3 comprises 13 residues. CDR3 sequence: CASSPSGHPEQYF. In DNA, the CDR3 is TGTGCCAGCAGCCCCTCGGGACACCCTGAGCAGTACTTC.

This clone was seen just once. V is TRBV18 and J is TRBJ2-5; TRBD1 matches 8 bases. The ends lost 9 bases at V and 1 base at J; junction bases unmatched: 4. The CDR3 loop spans 13 amino acids. In germline, CDR1 is KGHSH, CDR2 LQKENI. The CDR3 here is CASIGQGQETQYF. CDR3 nucleotides: TGTGCCAGTATCGGACAGGGCCAAGAGACCCAGTACTTC.

V and J are TRBV27 and TRBJ1-2; D unclear. V lost 6 bases, J lost 8 bases, and 19 bases lay in between. Germline assignment: CDR1 MNHEY and CDR2 SMNVEV (reference sequence). The CDR3 covers 14 residues. CDR3 sequence: CASRQTDPMGGYTF. CDR3 sequence (DNA): TGTGCCAGCAGGCAAACCGACCCCATGGGAGGCTACACCTTC.

The chain has TRBV10-3 and TRBJ1-5, with TRBD1 matching 7 bases. The germline CDR1 and CDR2 sequences are ENHRY and SYGVKD. The CDR3 length is 15 residues. The V and J ends lost 2 bases and 3 bases, in that order; junction bases with no gene match: 4. The CDR3 DNA reads as TGTGCCATCAGTGAGGGGACAGCTTTCAATCAGCCCCAGCATTTT. As protein: CAISEGTAFNQPQHF.

The chain is built from TRBV27 and TRBJ1-4; 7 bases align to TRBD1. With 0 bases clipped from V and 4 bases from J, the junction kept 5 bases outside the gene matches. The CDR3 extends over 16 amino acids. Germline V gives CDR1 MNHEY, CDR2 SMNVEV (reference sequence). The CDR3 DNA is TGTGCCAGCAGTTTATCGACAGGGTTCGGTAATGAAAAACTGTTTTTT. Translated: CASSLSTGFGNEKLFF.

This clone was detected a few times. The chain employs TRBV19 and TRBJ1-1; D is perhaps TRBD1 (6 bases). The V end was cut by 3 bases, the J end by 6 bases, with 17 bases between. In germline, CDR1 is LNHDA, CDR2 SQIVND (reference sequence). The CDR3 runs 15 residues. CDR3 DNA: TGTGCCAGTAGTATCGGAGGGGGAGTCGGCCCTGAAGCTTTCTTT. Protein: CASSIGGGVGPEAFF.

This clone was picked up a small number of times. The chain carries TRBV9 and TRBJ1-1; possibly TRBD1 for D (5 bases). Germline V gene data show CDR1 as SGDLS and CDR2 as YYNGEE. The CDR3 length is 15 residues. V was cut by 4 bases and J by 5 bases, with 18 bases left in between. In DNA form, the CDR3 reads TGTGCCAGCAGCAGCAGGGTTGGGATTGGGACTGAAGCTTTCTTT. It encodes CASSSRVGIGTEAFF.

The chain joins TRBV3-1 (or the pseudogene TRBV3-2) to TRBJ2-7; the D is unclear. V shed 0 bases and J shed 2 bases, with 2 bases lying between them. This CDR3 region has 12 residues. The germline CDR1 and CDR2 sequences are LGHDT and YNNKEL (reference sequence). DNA of the CDR3: TGTGCCAGCAGCCAAGACACCTACGAGCAGTACTTC. This codes for CASSQDTYEQYF.

The chain uses TRBV7-2 and TRBJ2-2, with 7 bases that match TRBD1. Losses at the gene ends were 3 bases for V and 6 bases for J; bases not matched to a gene: 4. Germline CDR1 SGHTA, CDR2 FQGNSA. This CDR3 spans 14 amino acids. The CDR3 region is CASSFNRGAGELFF. DNA of the CDR3: TGTGCCAGCAGCTTTAACAGGGGTGCCGGGGAGCTGTTTTTT.